The rows below give T cell receptor beta chains drawn from one sample of a study of beta chain features in type 1 diabetes. Sequenced by immunoSEQ multiplex PCR; TCRdb stores in-frame clones only, minus some. The table includes 250,000 to 350,000 clones, 13% to 15% detected once. Material: naive CD4+ T cells from blood. The source of these receptors is a man aged 25-40 years with type 1 diabetes. CDR3s include the opening cysteine and the closing phenylalanine or tryptophan. Fields, in order: V gene, J gene, clone size, CDR3 length, D gene, CDR3 protein, CDR3 DNA. D genes are given only for firm matches. Only part of the rows carry a size: once, few, many, or a class if the clone is expanded.

V gene: TRBV19
J gene: TRBJ1-1
clone size: few
CDR3 length: 15
D gene: TRBD1
CDR3 protein: CASSIPGGLGTEAFF
CDR3 DNA: TGTGCCAGTAGTATTCCAGGGGGATTGGGTACTGAAGCTTTCTTT

V gene: TRBV18
J gene: TRBJ1-1
clone size: few
CDR3 length: 15
D gene: -
CDR3 protein: CASSITLGHNTEAFF
CDR3 DNA: TGTGCCAGCTCTATCACCTTAGGACACAACACTGAAGCTTTCTTT

V gene: TRBV19
J gene: TRBJ1-3
clone size: -
CDR3 length: 15
D gene: -
CDR3 protein: CASISTASGGNTIYF
CDR3 DNA: TGTGCCAGTATTTCGACTGCAAGTGGTGGAAACACCATATATTTT

V gene: TRBV9
J gene: TRBJ2-7
clone size: few
CDR3 length: 13
D gene: -
CDR3 protein: CASSVGLDYEQYF
CDR3 DNA: TGTGCCAGCAGCGTAGGGTTAGACTACGAGCAGTACTTC

V gene: TRBV29-1
J gene: TRBJ2-3
clone size: -
CDR3 length: 14
D gene: -
CDR3 protein: CSVEDGLSTDTQYF
CDR3 DNA: TGCAGCGTTGAGGACGGACTAAGCACAGATACGCAGTATTTT

V gene: TRBV6-6
J gene: TRBJ2-1
clone size: -
CDR3 length: 15
D gene: TRBD1
CDR3 protein: CAISSPGQGGNEQFF
CDR3 DNA: TGTGCCATTTCCTCTCCGGGACAGGGGGGAAATGAGCAGTTCTTC

V gene: TRBV2
J gene: TRBJ2-3
clone size: -
CDR3 length: 18
D gene: TRBD2
CDR3 protein: CASPKRAGGPRGTDTQYF
CDR3 DNA: TGTGCCAGCCCCAAGAGAGCGGGAGGGCCTAGGGGCACAGATACGCAGTATTTT

V gene: TRBV7-2
J gene: TRBJ1-5
clone size: few
CDR3 length: 17
D gene: TRBD1
CDR3 protein: CASSTGQGQTSNQPQHF
CDR3 DNA: TGTGCCAGCAGCACGGGACAGGGCCAAACGAGCAATCAGCCCCAGCATTTT

V gene: TRBV19
J gene: TRBJ1-1
clone size: -
CDR3 length: 11
D gene: -
CDR3 protein: CASSGYTEAFF
CDR3 DNA: TGTGCCAGTAGTGGCTACACTGAAGCTTTCTTT

V gene: TRBV7-2
J gene: TRBJ2-1
clone size: few
CDR3 length: 15
D gene: TRBD1
CDR3 protein: CASSRDRGLYNEQFF
CDR3 DNA: TGTGCCAGCAGCCGTGACAGGGGGCTATACAATGAGCAGTTCTTC

V gene: TRBV19
J gene: TRBJ2-1
clone size: few
CDR3 length: 16
D gene: TRBD2
CDR3 protein: CASSIEGTTTYNEQFF
CDR3 DNA: TGTGCCAGTAGTATAGAGGGGACTACCACCTACAATGAGCAGTTCTTC

V gene: TRBV7-9
J gene: TRBJ1-2
clone size: -
CDR3 length: 14
D gene: -
CDR3 protein: CASKAAGSNYGYTF
CDR3 DNA: TGTGCCAGCAAGGCCGCAGGGTCTAACTATGGCTACACCTTC

V gene: TRBV4-3
J gene: TRBJ2-1
clone size: few
CDR3 length: 17
D gene: TRBD2
CDR3 protein: CASSQDLAGLTYNEQFF
CDR3 DNA: TGCGCCAGCAGCCAAGATTTAGCGGGTTTGACCTACAATGAGCAGTTCTTC

V gene: TRBV19
J gene: TRBJ2-1
clone size: -
CDR3 length: 14
D gene: -
CDR3 protein: CASSIEDTYNEQFF
CDR3 DNA: TGTGCCAGTAGTATCGAGGACACCTACAATGAGCAGTTCTTC

V gene: TRBV2
J gene: TRBJ2-1
clone size: few
CDR3 length: 14
D gene: TRBD2
CDR3 protein: CASLNSGRLNEQFF
CDR3 DNA: TGTGCCAGCCTGAATAGCGGGAGGTTGAATGAGCAGTTCTTC

V gene: TRBV10-3
J gene: TRBJ2-6
clone size: -
CDR3 length: 13
D gene: -
CDR3 protein: CAAQGPGANVLTF
CDR3 DNA: TGTGCCGCGCAGGGTCCTGGGGCCAACGTCCTGACTTTC

V gene: TRBV6-1
J gene: TRBJ2-7
clone size: few
CDR3 length: 13
D gene: TRBD1
CDR3 protein: CASRDRRTYEQYF
CDR3 DNA: TGTGCCAGCCGGGACAGGAGGACCTACGAGCAGTACTTC

V gene: TRBV29-1
J gene: TRBJ2-1
clone size: -
CDR3 length: 13
D gene: -
CDR3 protein: CSADKSSYNEQFF
CDR3 DNA: TGCAGCGCCGACAAGAGCTCCTACAATGAGCAGTTCTTC

V gene: TRBV9
J gene: TRBJ2-1
clone size: -
CDR3 length: 14
D gene: TRBD1
CDR3 protein: CASSVSDRGWEQFF
CDR3 DNA: TGTGCCAGCAGCGTGAGCGACAGGGGCTGGGAGCAGTTCTTC

V gene: TRBV18
J gene: TRBJ2-5
clone size: -
CDR3 length: 13
D gene: TRBD2
CDR3 protein: CASSPGLGETQYF
CDR3 DNA: TGTGCCAGCTCACCTGGACTAGGGGAGACCCAGTACTTC

V gene: TRBV11-2
J gene: TRBJ2-7
clone size: -
CDR3 length: 15
D gene: -
CDR3 protein: CASSLVGSRSYEQYF
CDR3 DNA: TGTGCCAGCAGCTTAGTAGGTAGCAGATCCTACGAGCAGTACTTC

V gene: TRBV19
J gene: TRBJ1-5
clone size: few
CDR3 length: 14
D gene: -
CDR3 protein: CASSIVRINQPQHF
CDR3 DNA: TGTGCCAGTAGTATAGTCAGAATAAATCAGCCCCAGCATTTT

V gene: TRBV28
J gene: TRBJ2-1
clone size: -
CDR3 length: 16
D gene: -
CDR3 protein: CASSSYRGSSYNEQFF
CDR3 DNA: TGTGCCAGCAGTTCCTATAGGGGCAGCTCCTACAATGAGCAGTTCTTC

V gene: TRBV30
J gene: TRBJ2-7
clone size: -
CDR3 length: 13
D gene: -
CDR3 protein: CAWSGTGSYEQYF
CDR3 DNA: TGTGCCTGGTCCGGGACTGGCTCCTACGAGCAGTACTTC

V gene: TRBV19
J gene: TRBJ1-2
clone size: -
CDR3 length: 16
D gene: TRBD1
CDR3 protein: CASNPRTGTGNYGYTF
CDR3 DNA: TGTGCCAGTAACCCAAGGACCGGGACAGGGAATTATGGCTACACCTTC

V gene: TRBV27
J gene: TRBJ1-5
clone size: -
CDR3 length: 17
D gene: TRBD1
CDR3 protein: CASSQSTGAGSNQPQHF
CDR3 DNA: TGTGCCAGCAGTCAATCGACAGGGGCCGGGAGCAATCAGCCCCAGCATTTT

V gene: TRBV25-1
J gene: TRBJ2-1
clone size: -
CDR3 length: 12
D gene: -
CDR3 protein: CASSMSSNEQFF
CDR3 DNA: TGTGCCAGCAGTATGTCGTCCAATGAGCAGTTCTTC

V gene: TRBV19
J gene: TRBJ2-2
clone size: few
CDR3 length: 16
D gene: -
CDR3 protein: CASSIAGWKKTGELFF
CDR3 DNA: TGTGCCAGTAGTATTGCAGGTTGGAAAAAGACCGGGGAGCTGTTTTTT

V gene: TRBV28
J gene: TRBJ1-1
clone size: -
CDR3 length: 15
D gene: TRBD1
CDR3 protein: CASSLLGQVNTEAFF
CDR3 DNA: TGTGCCAGCAGTTTATTGGGACAGGTGAACACTGAAGCTTTCTTT

V gene: TRBV4-3
J gene: TRBJ2-1
clone size: few
CDR3 length: 18
D gene: -
CDR3 protein: CASSQDVGRDWEGDEQFF
CDR3 DNA: TGCGCCAGCAGCCAAGATGTAGGGCGGGACTGGGAAGGGGATGAGCAGTTCTTC

V gene: TRBV27
J gene: TRBJ2-1
clone size: -
CDR3 length: 16
D gene: -
CDR3 protein: CASSLQTSAYYNEQFF
CDR3 DNA: TGTGCCAGCAGTTTACAGACTAGTGCCTACTACAATGAGCAGTTCTTC

V gene: TRBV7-9
J gene: TRBJ2-7
clone size: -
CDR3 length: 13
D gene: TRBD2
CDR3 protein: CASKGLAGNEQYF
CDR3 DNA: TGTGCCAGCAAAGGACTAGCGGGGAACGAGCAGTACTTC

V gene: TRBV7-3
J gene: TRBJ2-1
clone size: few
CDR3 length: 15
D gene: TRBD2
CDR3 protein: CASSGGSGSYNEQFF
CDR3 DNA: TGTGCCAGCAGCGGCGGGAGTGGCTCCTACAATGAGCAGTTCTTC

V gene: TRBV29-1
J gene: TRBJ1-1
clone size: few
CDR3 length: 14
D gene: TRBD1
CDR3 protein: CSVDKDRLGGGAFF
CDR3 DNA: TGCAGCGTTGACAAGGACAGGCTGGGGGGCGGAGCTTTCTTT

V gene: TRBV5-4
J gene: TRBJ2-1
clone size: -
CDR3 length: 17
D gene: TRBD1
CDR3 protein: CASSLGPTGSASNEQFF
CDR3 DNA: TGTGCCAGCAGCTTGGGACCGACAGGGTCCGCGAGCAATGAGCAGTTCTTC

V gene: TRBV9
J gene: TRBJ1-1
clone size: -
CDR3 length: 15
D gene: -
CDR3 protein: CASSVESGLGTEAFF
CDR3 DNA: TGTGCCAGCAGCGTAGAGTCGGGATTGGGCACTGAAGCTTTCTTT

V gene: TRBV7-9
J gene: TRBJ2-2
clone size: -
CDR3 length: 16
D gene: TRBD2
CDR3 protein: CASSLVTSGKTGELFF
CDR3 DNA: TGTGCCAGCAGCTTAGTTACTAGCGGGAAAACCGGGGAGCTGTTTTTT

V gene: TRBV4-3
J gene: TRBJ1-1
clone size: -
CDR3 length: 15
D gene: TRBD1
CDR3 protein: CASSQGRVTGASAFF
CDR3 DNA: TGCGCCAGCAGCCAAGGGCGAGTCACAGGGGCGAGCGCTTTCTTT

V gene: TRBV4-1
J gene: TRBJ2-2
clone size: -
CDR3 length: 15
D gene: TRBD2
CDR3 protein: CASRKLAGVTGELFF
CDR3 DNA: TGCGCCAGCAGGAAACTAGCGGGAGTCACCGGGGAGCTGTTTTTT

V gene: TRBV11-2
J gene: TRBJ2-2
clone size: -
CDR3 length: 14
D gene: -
CDR3 protein: CASSSRRNTGELFF
CDR3 DNA: TGTGCCAGCAGCTCCAGGCGGAACACCGGGGAGCTGTTTTTT

V gene: TRBV4-1
J gene: TRBJ1-5
clone size: -
CDR3 length: 14
D gene: -
CDR3 protein: CASSQGHNDQPQHF
CDR3 DNA: TGCGCCAGCAGCCAAGGACATAACGATCAGCCCCAGCATTTT

V gene: TRBV13
J gene: TRBJ2-5
clone size: few
CDR3 length: 15
D gene: -
CDR3 protein: CASSLGLGGQETQYF
CDR3 DNA: TGTGCCAGCAGCTTAGGCCTGGGGGGACAAGAGACCCAGTACTTC